The entry below gives a single TCR beta chain sequence along with its context. This sample was taken from a study of blood T cell repertoires in COVID-19. Whole-study context: In each case, the material was cDNA or gDNA derived from T cells, B-cell-depleted T cells, or PBMCs.

The germline V gene encodes CDR1 PRHDT and CDR2 FYEKMQ (reference sequence). The CDR3 is 14 amino acids. Germline trimming cut 3 bases from V and 3 bases from J; bases unmatched to any gene: 1. The data were produced by immunoSEQ multiplex PCR, yet TCRdb's version contains in-frame clones alone and is incomplete. This table holds more than 150,000 clones, about nine tenths found once. The chain carries TRBV13 and TRBJ2-7, with 11 bases lining up with TRBD1. The sequenced sample consisted of peripheral blood. This receptor was identified in a man aged 35-49 years with acute or convalescent COVID-19. CDR3 coding DNA: TGTGCCAGCAGCTTGGGACAGGGGGACTACGAGCAGTACTTC. It yields the protein CASSLGQGDYEQYF.